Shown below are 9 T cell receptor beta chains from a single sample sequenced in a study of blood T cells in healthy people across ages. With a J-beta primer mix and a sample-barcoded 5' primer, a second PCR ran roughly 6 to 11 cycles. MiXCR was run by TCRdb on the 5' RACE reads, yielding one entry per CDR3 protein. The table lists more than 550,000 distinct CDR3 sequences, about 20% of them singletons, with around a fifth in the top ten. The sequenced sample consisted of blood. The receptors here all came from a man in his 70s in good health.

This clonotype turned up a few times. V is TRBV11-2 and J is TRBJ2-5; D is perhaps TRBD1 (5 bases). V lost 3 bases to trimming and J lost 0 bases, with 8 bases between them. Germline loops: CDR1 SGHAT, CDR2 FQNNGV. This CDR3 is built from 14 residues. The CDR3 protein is CASSLGHNQETQYF. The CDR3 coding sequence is TGTGCCAGCAGCTTGGGGCATAACCAAGAGACCCAGTACTTC.

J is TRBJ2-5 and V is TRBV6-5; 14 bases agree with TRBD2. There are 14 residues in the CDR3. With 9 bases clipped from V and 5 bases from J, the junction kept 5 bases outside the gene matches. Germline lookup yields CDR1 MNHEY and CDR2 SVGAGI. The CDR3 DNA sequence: TGTGCCAGTGGGACTAGCGGGAGCCGGGAGACCCAGTACTTC. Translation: CASGTSGSRETQYF.

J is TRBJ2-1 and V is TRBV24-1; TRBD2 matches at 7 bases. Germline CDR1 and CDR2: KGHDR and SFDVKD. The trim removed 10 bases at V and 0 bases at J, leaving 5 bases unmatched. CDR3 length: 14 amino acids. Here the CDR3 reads CATSIAGSYNEQFF. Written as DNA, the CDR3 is TGTGCCACTTCCATAGCGGGCTCCTACAATGAGCAGTTCTTC.

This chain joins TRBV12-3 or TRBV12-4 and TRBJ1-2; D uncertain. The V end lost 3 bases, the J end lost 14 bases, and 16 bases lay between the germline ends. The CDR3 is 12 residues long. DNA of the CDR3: TGTGCCAGCAGTTTCCCTACTAATCTAGGGACCTTC. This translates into CASSFPTNLGTF.

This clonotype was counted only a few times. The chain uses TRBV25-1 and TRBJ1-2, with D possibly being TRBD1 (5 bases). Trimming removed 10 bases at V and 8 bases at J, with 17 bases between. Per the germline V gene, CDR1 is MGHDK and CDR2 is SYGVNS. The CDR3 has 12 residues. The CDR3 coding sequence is TGTGCCACCGGGGCCGGACACGGGGGCTACACCTTC. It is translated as CATGAGHGGYTF.

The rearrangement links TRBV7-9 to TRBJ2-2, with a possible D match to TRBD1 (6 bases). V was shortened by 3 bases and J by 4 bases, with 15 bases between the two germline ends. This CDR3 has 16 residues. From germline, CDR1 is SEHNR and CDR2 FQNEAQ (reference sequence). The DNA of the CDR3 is TGTGCCAGCAGCTTCTTTTCAGGGGTTATCACCGGGGAGCTGTTTTTT. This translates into CASSFFSGVITGELFF. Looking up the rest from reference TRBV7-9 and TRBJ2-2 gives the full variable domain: DTGVSQNPRHKITKRGQNVTFRCDPISEHNRLYWYRQTLGQGPEFLTYFQNEAQLEKSRLLSDRFSAERPKGSFSTLEIQRTEQGDSAMYLCASSFFSGVITGELFFGEGSRLTVL.

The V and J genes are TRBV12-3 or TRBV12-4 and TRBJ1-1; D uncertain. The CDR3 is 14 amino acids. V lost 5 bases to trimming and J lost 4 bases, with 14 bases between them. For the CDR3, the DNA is TGTGCCAGCAGTCTATTTGACTCGAGCACTGAAGCTTTCTTT. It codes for CASSLFDSSTEAFF.

The CDR3 reads CAISEAGGLYNEQFF. DNA of the CDR3: TGTGCCATCAGTGAAGCGGGAGGTTTGTACAATGAGCAGTTCTTC. The rearrangement links TRBV10-3 to TRBJ2-1; 9 bases match TRBD2. Trimming removed 3 bases from V and 4 bases from J; junction bases left unmatched: 4. There are 15 residues in the CDR3. In germline, CDR1 is ENHRY, CDR2 SYGVKD.

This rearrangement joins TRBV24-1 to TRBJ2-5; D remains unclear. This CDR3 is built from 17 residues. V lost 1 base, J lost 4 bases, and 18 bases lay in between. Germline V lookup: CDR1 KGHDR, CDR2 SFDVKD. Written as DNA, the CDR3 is TGTGCCACCAGTGATTTCAATAAGGGCCCCGCTTTAGAGACCCAGTACTTC. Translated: CATSDFNKGPALETQYF.